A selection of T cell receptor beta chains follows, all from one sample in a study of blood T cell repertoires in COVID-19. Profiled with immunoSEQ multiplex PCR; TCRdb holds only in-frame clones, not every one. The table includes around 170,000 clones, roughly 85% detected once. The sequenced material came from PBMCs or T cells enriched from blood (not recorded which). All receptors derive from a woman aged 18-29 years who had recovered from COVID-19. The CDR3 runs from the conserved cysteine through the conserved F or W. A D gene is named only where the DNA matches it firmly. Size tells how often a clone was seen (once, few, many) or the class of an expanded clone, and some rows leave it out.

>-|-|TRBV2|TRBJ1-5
TGTGCCAGCAGTGACGGTCCCCGGCCCCAGCATTTT
CASSDGPRPQHF
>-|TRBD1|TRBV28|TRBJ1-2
TGTGCCAGCTCGCCGGGACAGGGGGCCACCTATGGCTACACCTTC
CASSPGQGATYGYTF
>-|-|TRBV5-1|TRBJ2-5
TGCGCCAGCAGAGGGGGGGCTAGCGGTCCAGAAGAGACCCAGTACTTC
CASRGGASGPEETQYF
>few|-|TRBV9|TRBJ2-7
TGTGCCAGCAGCCCAACAGTAGCAGGGACTCGATACGAGCAGTACTTC
CASSPTVAGTRYEQYF
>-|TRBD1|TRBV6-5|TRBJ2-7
TGTGCCAGCAGTCCGGGGACAGGGGACTTCTACGAGCAGTACTTC
CASSPGTGDFYEQYF
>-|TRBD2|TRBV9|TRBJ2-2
TGTGCCAGCAGTGATGGCGAGCGGGAGTCCGGGGAGCTGTTTTTT
CASSDGERESGELFF
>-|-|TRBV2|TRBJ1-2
TGTGCCAGCATCCGAATAAGGGGCCCCGATGGCTACACCTTC
CASIRIRGPDGYTF
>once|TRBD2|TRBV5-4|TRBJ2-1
TGTGCCAGCAGCTTGTCGACTAGCGGGCCCTACAATGAGCAGTTCTTC
CASSLSTSGPYNEQFF
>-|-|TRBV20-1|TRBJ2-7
TGCAGTGCTAGGCCGACATACGAGCAGTACTTC
CSARPTYEQYF
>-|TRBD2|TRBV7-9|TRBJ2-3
TGTGCCAGCAGCTTACTACGGGGGGGCCGCCCAGATACGCAGTATTTT
CASSLLRGGRPDTQYF
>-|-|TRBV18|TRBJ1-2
TGTGCCAGCTCACCACCGTCGGACAGCGGTGGCTACACCTTC
CASSPPSDSGGYTF
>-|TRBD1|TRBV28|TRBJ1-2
TGTGCCAGCAGTCCGGGACAGCGGGGCTACACCTTC
CASSPGQRGYTF
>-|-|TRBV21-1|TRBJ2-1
TGTGCCAGCAGCAAATCGGGAAGTTCCTACAATGAGCAGTTCTTC
CASSKSGSSYNEQFF
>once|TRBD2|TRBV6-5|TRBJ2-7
TGTGCCAGCCGAAGCGGGAGGGTCGACGAGCAGTACTTC
CASRSGRVDEQYF
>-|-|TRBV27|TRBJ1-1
TGTGCCAGCAGTAGAGTCGCATCGAACACTGAAGCTTTCTTT
CASSRVASNTEAFF
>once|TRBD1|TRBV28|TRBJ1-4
TGTGCCAGCAGTACCGGGACAGGGCCTAATGAAAAACTGTTTTTT
CASSTGTGPNEKLFF
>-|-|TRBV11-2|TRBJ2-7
TGTGCCAGCAGCTCCCGTTTAGGGGGGGTGGGCGAGCAGTACTTC
CASSSRLGGVGEQYF
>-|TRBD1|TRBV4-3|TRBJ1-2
TGCGCCAGCAGCCAGGCTGGACAGGGACATGGCTACACCTTC
CASSQAGQGHGYTF
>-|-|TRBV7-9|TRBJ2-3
TGTGCCAGCAGCCCGGCGGAAGGGGGGGCGAGAGATACGCAGTATTTT
CASSPAEGGARDTQYF
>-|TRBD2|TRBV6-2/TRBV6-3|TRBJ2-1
TGTGCCAGCACCCCCCCGGGGGGAATCTCCTACAATGAGCAGTTCTTC
CASTPPGGISYNEQFF